The 27 T cell receptor beta chains presented below share a single source sample, sequenced in a study of vaccination effects on CD4 cells after COVID-19 (dated by TCRdb to about 2022). After about 10 days of culture, CD4+ T cells were isolated with the EasySep CD4+ T cell isolation kit. Two doses of either the BNT162b2 or the mRNA-1273 mRNA SARS-CoV-2 vaccine were administered to participants. Libraries came from the immunoSEQ multiplex PCR assay. TCRdb stores this immuneACCESS table with in-frame sequences only. Part of the clones is absent; in the studies checked, under half of the shortfall reflects unresolved V genes, and no reason is known for the rest. The sample yields tens of thousands of clones; about 73% were counted once. The top ten clones comprise more than 2% of the sample. Antigens for these TCRs are unknown. The specimen was CD4+ T cells from PBMCs cultured without peptide, collected after COVID-19 vaccination. All receptors come from a human donor who received a COVID-19 vaccine.

The rearrangement links TRBV3-1 (or the pseudogene TRBV3-2) to TRBJ1-1; D perhaps matches TRBD1 (6 bases). CDR1 LGHDT and CDR2 YNNKEL come from the germline V gene (reference sequence). There are 18 residues in the CDR3. Trimming left V 5 bases short and J 1 base short, with 23 bases between. DNA of the CDR3: TGTGCCAGCAGCTTCTCCGTAGGGGGGCAGGGAAAGAACACTGAAGCTTTCTTT. It yields the protein CASSFSVGGQGKNTEAFF.

This chain joins TRBV6-5 and TRBJ2-3; no reliable D call. V lost 6 bases to trimming and J lost 9 bases, with 13 bases between them. CDR3 size: 12 residues. Germline V gene lookup returns CDR1 MNHEY and CDR2 SVGAGI. The CDR3 is CASSASVGTQYF. In DNA form, the CDR3 reads TGTGCCAGCAGCGCCTCTGTTGGGACGCAGTATTTT.

This rearrangement joins TRBV30 to TRBJ1-2; D is possibly TRBD1 (6 bases). This CDR3 region has 13 residues. Trimming shortened V by 2 bases and J by 6 bases, and 13 bases separated the two germline ends. Germline CDR1 GTSNPN, CDR2 SVGIG (reference sequence). The CDR3 reads CAWSPQGFHGYTF. CDR3 nucleotide sequence: TGTGCCTGGAGTCCTCAGGGGTTCCATGGCTACACCTTC.

The V and J genes are TRBV6-4 and TRBJ1-1; D not certain. Germline V CDR1 and CDR2: MRHNA, SNTAGT. The CDR3 is 16 amino acids. V lost 0 bases and J lost 1, with 12 bases in between. This CDR3 is CASSDSWEKSNTEAFF. In DNA, the CDR3 is TGTGCCAGCAGTGACTCGTGGGAGAAATCGAACACTGAAGCTTTCTTT.

The J gene is TRBJ2-7, the V gene TRBV9, with D perhaps matching TRBD2 (6 bases). Germline CDR1 reads SGDLS; CDR2 reads YYNGEE. V lost 0 bases to trimming and J lost 3 bases, with 10 bases between them. This CDR3 comprises 14 residues. In nucleotides, the CDR3 is TGTGCCAGCAGCGTAGTGCGGGGAAGCTACGAGCAGTACGTC. It is translated as CASSVVRGSYEQYV.

The V and J genes are TRBV28 and TRBJ1-5; perhaps TRBD1 as D (5 bases). Germline CDR1 and CDR2: MDHEN and SYDVKM. V was trimmed by 4 bases and J by 5 bases, leaving 18 bases between them. The CDR3 is 16 amino acids. The CDR3 loop reads CASSSAKRQIHQPQHF. The CDR3 nucleotides read TGTGCCAGCAGTTCCGCCAAGCGACAGATTCATCAGCCCCAGCATTTT. Using reference TRBV28 and TRBJ1-5 for the parts outside the CDR3, the full variable domain is DVKVTQSSRYLVKRTGEKVFLECVQDMDHENMFWYRQDPGLGLRLIYFSYDVKMKEKGDIPEGYSVSREKKERFSLILESASTNQTSMYLCASSSAKRQIHQPQHFGDGTRLSIL.

The chain joins TRBV6-4 to TRBJ2-7, with 10 bases fitting TRBD1. Germline V gene lookup returns CDR1 MRHNA and CDR2 SNTAGT. The CDR3 is 17 residues long. The ends lost 6 bases at V and 0 bases at J; junction bases unmatched: 11. As DNA, the CDR3 is TGTGCCAGCAGGGTTCTTTGTGGGACAGGGGTCTCCTACGAGCAGTACGTC. Protein: CASRVLCGTGVSYEQYV.

The V gene is TRBV6-5, the J gene TRBJ1-5; 10 bases align to TRBD1. The CDR3 is 14 residues long. Germline V gene data show CDR1 as MNHEY and CDR2 as SVGAGI. V gave up 6 bases and J gave up 4 bases; unmatched junction bases: 3. CDR3 DNA: TGTGCCAGCAGCGAGGGACAGGGGAATCAGCCCCAGCATTTT. This gives the protein CASSEGQGNQPQHF.

The V gene is TRBV7-2, the J gene TRBJ1-3; D is perhaps TRBD1 (5 bases). CDR1 is SGHTA and CDR2 is FQGNSA in the germline V gene. Trimming stripped 1 base from V and 9 bases from J, with 10 bases between. The CDR3 has 13 residues. For the CDR3, the DNA is TGTGCCAGCAGCTTAGGATTTGGGGGCACCATATATTTT. The encoded protein is CASSLGFGGTIYF.

The chain uses TRBV9 and TRBJ2-2; D not resolved. This CDR3 spans 13 amino acids. Trimming removed 1 base from V and 3 bases from J, with 4 bases in between. Germline CDR1 is SGDLS and CDR2 is YYNGEE. The CDR3 DNA reads as TGTGCCAGCAGCGTACTCTACACCGGGGAGCTGTTTTTT. Protein product: CASSVLYTGELFF.

The CDR3 region has the DNA TGTGCCACCAGATCTACGACAGGCGCAAACAATGAGCAGTTCTTC. This sequence encodes CATRSTTGANNEQFF. The chain uses TRBV24-1 and TRBJ2-1, with a tentative D call TRBD1 (6 bases). CDR1 and CDR2 from the germline V gene are KGHDR and SFDVKD. The CDR3 contains 15 residues. Trimming removed 7 bases at V and 5 bases at J, with 17 bases between.

V usage is TRBV7-2 and J usage is TRBJ2-4; 11 nucleotides align to TRBD2. J lost 9 bases, V lost 5 bases, and 12 bases had no gene match. This CDR3 is 16 amino acids long. The V gene's germline CDR1 is SGHTA and CDR2 FQGNSA. The CDR3 loop is CASSPRLAGTGAIQYF. CDR3 sequence (DNA): TGTGCCAGCAGCCCCCGACTAGCGGGGACCGGGGCCATTCAGTACTTC.

The chain joins TRBV10-3 to TRBJ2-1, with D tentatively TRBD1 (5 bases). This CDR3 spans 12 amino acids. In germline, CDR1 is ENHRY, CDR2 SYGVKD. V dropped 9 bases and J dropped 6 bases, with 12 bases sitting between them. The DNA for the CDR3 is TGTGCCATGGGGCAGGCATTCAATGAGCAGTTCTTC. Amino acid sequence: CAMGQAFNEQFF.

Here the CDR3 DNA reads TGTGCCAGCAGAGGGTCGACGGAGGCCCTTGAAGCTTTCTTT. This translates into CASRGSTEALEAFF. The chain uses TRBV6-4 and TRBJ1-1; D remains ambiguous. Trimming pared 6 bases from V and 7 bases from J, leaving 18 bases between. The CDR3 consists of 14 residues. Germline V gives CDR1 MRHNA, CDR2 SNTAGT.

In this sample, this clone turned up a few times. This sequence joins TRBV25-1 and TRBJ1-2, with D uncertain. The V gene lost 5 bases and the J gene lost 0 bases, with 7 bases spanning the gap. CDR1 MGHDK and CDR2 SYGVNS come from the germline V gene. The CDR3 has 13 residues. The CDR3 sequence is CASSFTANYGYTF. CDR3 nucleotides: TGTGCCAGCAGTTTTACGGCTAACTATGGCTACACCTTC.

The V and J genes are TRBV6-5 and TRBJ1-2; 12 bases are shared with TRBD1. The CDR3 is 14 residues long. V lost 10 bases to trimming and J lost 4 bases; unmatched junction nucleotides: 7. Per germline, CDR1 MNHEY and CDR2 SVGAGI. This CDR3 is CAIKMGQGAYGYTF. In DNA form, the CDR3 reads TGTGCCATAAAGATGGGACAGGGGGCCTATGGCTACACCTTC.

This chain joins TRBV7-3 and TRBJ2-2, with 8 bases matching TRBD2. The V segment lost 1 base and the J segment 0 bases; nucleotides outside the gene matches: 16. Germline loops: CDR1 SGHTA, CDR2 FQGTGA. This CDR3 has 21 amino acids. CDR3 coding DNA: TGTGCCAGCAGCTTAAGGGCCGGGACTAGGGGAACAAAATCGAACACCGGGGAGCTGTTTTTT. Protein sequence: CASSLRAGTRGTKSNTGELFF.

V is TRBV6-5 and J is TRBJ2-6; TRBD1 aligns across 7 bases. The trim removed 4 bases at V and 2 bases at J, leaving 2 bases unmatched. The CDR3 runs to 15 residues. Germline assignment: CDR1 MNHEY and CDR2 SVGAGI. The CDR3 reads CASSSDRAGANVLTF. CDR3 DNA: TGTGCCAGCAGTTCCGACAGGGCTGGGGCCAACGTCCTGACTTTC.

The chain couples TRBV5-5 to TRBJ1-5; tentative D call: TRBD1 (5 bases). In germline, CDR1 is SGHKS, CDR2 YYEKEE (reference sequence). CDR3 length: 17 amino acids. The ends were cut back, 4 bases at V and 3 bases at J, with 20 bases in the middle. The chain's CDR3 is CASSQTPGRENNQPQHF. CDR3 coding DNA: TGTGCCAGCAGCCAGACCCCGGGACGGGAAAACAATCAGCCCCAGCATTTT. Based on the CDR3 plus reference TRBV5-5 and TRBJ1-5, the full variable domain is DAGVTQSPTHLIKTRGQQVTLRCSPISGHKSVSWYQQVLGQGPQFIFQYYEKEERGRGNFPDRFSARQFPNYSSELNVNALLLGDSALYLCASSQTPGRENNQPQHFGDGTRLSIL.

V is TRBV5-4 and J is TRBJ2-5; D possibly corresponds to TRBD2 (6 bases). Deletions cut 4 bases from V and 5 bases from J, with 15 bases between. The germline V gene encodes CDR1 SGHNT and CDR2 YYREEE (reference sequence). This CDR3 has 14 amino acids. The CDR3 DNA sequence: TGTGCCAGCAGCCGGGACCCGGGGGAGGAGACCCAGTACTTC. The encoded protein is CASSRDPGEETQYF.

In nucleotides, the CDR3 is TGTGCCAGCAGTCGTAACTCGGGAGAGACCCAGTACTTC. Translating gives CASSRNSGETQYF. The chain has TRBV2 and TRBJ2-5; D ambiguous. CDR1 and CDR2 (germline): SNHLY, FYNNEI. Trimming stripped 5 bases from V and 4 bases from J, with 11 bases between. This CDR3 is built from 13 residues.

The rearrangement uses TRBV25-1 and TRBJ1-1, with TRBD1 as a possible D gene (5 bases). The CDR3 runs to 14 residues. The germline CDR1 and CDR2 sequences are MGHDK and SYGVNS. The V end lost 3 bases, the J end lost 1 base, and 9 bases lay between the germline ends. CDR3 sequence (DNA): TGTGCCAGCAGTGATCTAGGACAGAACACTGAAGCTTTCTTT. It codes for CASSDLGQNTEAFF.

Only one count was recorded for this clone. V gene TRBV13 combines with J gene TRBJ2-5; 10 bases align to TRBD2. The CDR3 is 16 residues long. The V gene end was trimmed by 2 bases and the J gene end by 5 bases; junction bases not matched to a gene: 8. CDR1 and CDR2 from the germline V gene are PRHDT and FYEKMQ (reference sequence). CDR3 region: CASSLTAGGPMETQYF. The CDR3 nucleotides read TGTGCCAGCAGCTTAACAGCGGGGGGGCCTATGGAGACCCAGTACTTC.

The gene calls are TRBV30 and TRBJ1-4; possible D gene TRBD1, 5 bases. The CDR3 has 18 amino acids. Trimming took off 0 bases at V and 1 base at J, with 18 bases between the two ends. CDR1 is GTSNPN and CDR2 is SVGIG in the germline V gene (reference sequence). The CDR3 region is CAWSVTRVFFGTNEKLFF. CDR3 DNA sequence: TGTGCCTGGAGTGTAACCAGGGTTTTCTTCGGAACTAATGAAAAACTGTTTTTT.

The rearrangement links TRBV5-1 to TRBJ2-1, with a possible D match to TRBD2 (7 bases). With 6 bases removed from V and 5 bases from J, the gap between germline ends came to 15 bases. Germline lookup yields CDR1 SGHRS and CDR2 YFSETQ. The CDR3 extends over 14 amino acids. The CDR3 loop is CASTRWGGDNEQFF. In DNA form, the CDR3 reads TGCGCCAGCACTCGATGGGGGGGCGACAATGAGCAGTTCTTC.

The rearrangement links TRBV6-6 to TRBJ1-6; possibly TRBD1 for D (5 bases). CDR3 length: 14 amino acids. Germline assignment: CDR1 MNHNY and CDR2 SVGAGI (reference sequence). V shed 8 bases and J shed 6 bases, with 14 bases lying between them. Here the CDR3 DNA reads TGTGCCAGCGGCTATGAGAGGGGTAATTCACCCCTCCACTTT. Translated, it gives CASGYERGNSPLHF.

The gene calls are TRBV7-2 and TRBJ1-1; a possible D gene is TRBD1 (6 bases). With 5 bases removed from V and 1 base from J, the gap between germline ends came to 8 bases. Germline V gene sequence: CDR1 SGHTA, CDR2 FQGNSA. The CDR3 sequence is 13 residues long. CDR3 protein: CASSNRENTEAFF. The CDR3 nucleotides are TGTGCCAGCAGCAACAGGGAGAACACTGAAGCTTTCTTT.